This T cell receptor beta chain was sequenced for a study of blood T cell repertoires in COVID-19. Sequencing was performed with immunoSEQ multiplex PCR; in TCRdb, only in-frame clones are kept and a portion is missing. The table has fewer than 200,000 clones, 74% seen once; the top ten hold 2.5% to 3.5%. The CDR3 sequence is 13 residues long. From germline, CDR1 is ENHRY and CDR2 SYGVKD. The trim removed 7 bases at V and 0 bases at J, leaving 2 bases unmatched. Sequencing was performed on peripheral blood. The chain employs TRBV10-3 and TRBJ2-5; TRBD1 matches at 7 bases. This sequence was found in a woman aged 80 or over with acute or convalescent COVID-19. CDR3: CAIKQGHQETQYF. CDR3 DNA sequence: TGTGCCATCAAACAGGGGCACCAAGAGACCCAGTACTTC.